One and the same sample provided the 24 T cell receptor beta chains below, sequenced in a study of cytomegalovirus exposure and HLA in healthy donors. 60 Vbeta and 13 Jbeta primers were used in PCR. Assay used: immunoSEQ multiplex PCR; TCRdb lists only in-frame clones, some missing. Recorded for this sample: some 84,000 clones. The material sequenced was PBMCs. The receptors derive from a man aged 50 or older in good health and CMV-seronegative.

This rearrangement joins TRBV15 to TRBJ2-1, with TRBD2 matching 7 bases. This CDR3 spans 13 amino acids. After removal of 8 bases from V and 7 bases from J, the junction contained 8 bases not matched to a gene. Germline V lookup: CDR1 LNHNV, CDR2 YYDKDF (reference sequence). CDR3 loop: CATQWTSSNEQFF. The CDR3 DNA follows: TGTGCCACCCAATGGACTAGTTCGAATGAGCAGTTCTTC.

The chain uses TRBV6-1 and TRBJ1-4, with D possibly matching TRBD1 (6 bases). This CDR3 region has 15 residues. From germline, CDR1 is MNHNS and CDR2 SASEGT. V was trimmed by 6 bases and J by 6 bases, leaving 17 bases between them. The CDR3 loop is CASRPVGGADEKLFF. CDR3 DNA sequence: TGTGCCAGCAGGCCGGTGGGGGGGGCAGATGAAAAACTGTTTTTT.

V is TRBV5-1 and J is TRBJ2-5; unclear D gene. The J call may not be correct, given that the DNA end is closer to TRBJ2-7. The length of the CDR3 is 15 residues. Germline CDR1 is SGHRS and CDR2 is YFSETQ. The CDR3 region has the DNA TGCGCCAGCAGCTTGGGATTTCCTCTCTCCTACGAGCAGTACTTC. Its translation is CASSLGFPLSYEQYF.

V is TRBV11-2 and J is TRBJ2-7, with a weak D call TRBD1 (7 bases). CDR3 length equals 15 residues. Germline V gene data show CDR1 as SGHAT and CDR2 as FQNNGV. The V end lost 5 bases, the J end lost 2 bases, and 16 bases lay between the germline ends. The CDR3 DNA follows: TGTGCCAGCAGCCCCGCCCCAGGGGGGACCTACGAGCAGTACTTC. Translated: CASSPAPGGTYEQYF.

The chain uses TRBV9 and TRBJ2-1, with a tentative D call TRBD1 (6 bases). Deletions cut 0 bases from V and 8 bases from J, with 18 bases between. CDR1 is SGDLS and CDR2 is YYNGEE in the germline V gene. The CDR3 has 16 amino acids. In nucleotides, the CDR3 is TGTGCCAGCAGCGTAGTCAGGGGCGCGGCGTCCTATGAGCAGTTCTTC. It translates to CASSVVRGAASYEQFF.

This chain connects TRBV25-1 to TRBJ1-2, with 8 bases that match TRBD1. Unmatched junction bases numbered 7, after V lost 8 bases and J lost 5 bases. The CDR3 spans 13 residues. CDR1 and CDR2 from the germline V gene are MGHDK and SYGVNS. This CDR3 is CASQPGQEYGYTF. CDR3 nucleotides: TGTGCCAGCCAACCGGGACAGGAGTATGGCTACACCTTC.

This chain joins TRBV10-3 and TRBJ2-3; TRBD1 agrees at 11 bases. From germline, CDR1 is ENHRY and CDR2 SYGVKD. V dropped 2 bases and J dropped 8; count of bases not matched to a gene: 12. The CDR3 has 17 amino acids. The CDR3 protein is CAISEPPRGQGDGTQYF. CDR3 nucleotide sequence: TGTGCCATCAGTGAGCCCCCACGGGGACAGGGGGATGGTACGCAGTATTTT.

This rearrangement joins TRBV2 to TRBJ2-1; the D gene is possibly TRBD1 (6 bases). The CDR3 has 15 amino acids. From germline, CDR1 is SNHLY and CDR2 FYNNEI. V shed 6 bases and J shed 0 bases, with 12 bases lying between them. Here the CDR3 DNA reads TGTGCCAGCAGGACGACAGGCGGCTCCTACAATGAGCAGTTCTTC. Translation gives CASRTTGGSYNEQFF.

V gene TRBV5-4 combines with J gene TRBJ2-1; D ambiguous. Germline assignment: CDR1 SGHNT and CDR2 YYREEE (reference sequence). V lost 2 bases and J 0 bases, leaving 6 bases between the germline ends. The CDR3 contains 14 residues. CDR3 amino acids: CASSFPSSYNEQFF. DNA of the CDR3: TGTGCCAGCAGCTTTCCGAGCTCCTACAATGAGCAGTTCTTC.

The chain couples TRBV28 to TRBJ2-1; 7 bases match TRBD2. Losses at the gene ends were 6 bases for V and 0 bases for J; bases not matched to a gene: 8. CDR3 length: 16 amino acids. Germline CDR1 is MDHEN and CDR2 is SYDVKM. In DNA form, the CDR3 reads TGTGCCAGCAGCTTGCAGACGGGGGGCTCCTACAATGAGCAGTTCTTC. Translated, it gives CASSLQTGGSYNEQFF.

V is TRBV29-1 and J is TRBJ1-1; TRBD1 agrees at 9 bases. V gave up 6 bases and J gave up 5 bases; unmatched junction bases: 7. Germline V gene data show CDR1 as SQVTM and CDR2 as ANQGSEA. The CDR3 length is 13 residues. The CDR3 region has the DNA TGCAGCGTCACAGGGGGCGCGACTACTGAAGCTTTCTTT. This translates into CSVTGGATTEAFF.

The chain employs TRBV4-3 and TRBJ1-1; a weak D match, TRBD1 (6 bases). The length of the CDR3 is 16 residues. V gave up 2 bases and J gave up 1 base, with 14 bases separating them. Germline loops: CDR1 LGHNA, CDR2 YSLEER. The CDR3 sequence: CASSQNHYRENTEAFF. CDR3 coding DNA: TGCGCCAGCAGCCAAAACCACTACAGGGAGAACACTGAAGCTTTCTTT.

The chain combines TRBV4-1 with TRBJ2-7, with 7 positions matching TRBD1. Germline trimming cut 4 bases from V and 2 bases from J; bases unmatched to any gene: 17. CDR1 is MGHRA, CDR2 YSYEKL, per germline. The CDR3 has 18 residues. The DNA for the CDR3 is TGCGCCAGCAGCCGGATTATAACCACAGGGGATGCGACCTACGAGCAGTACTTC. Amino acid sequence: CASSRIITTGDATYEQYF.

The chain couples TRBV19 to TRBJ1-1; TRBD1 is a possible D gene (6 bases). The CDR3 loop spans 17 amino acids. Trimming took 3 bases from V and 0 from J, leaving 17 bases between them. The germline gives CDR1 LNHDA, CDR2 SQIVND (reference sequence). The CDR3 is CASSIPSGAPLNTEAFF. The CDR3 nucleotides read TGTGCCAGTAGTATCCCCTCAGGGGCGCCCCTGAACACTGAAGCTTTCTTT. Full variable domain (outside the CDR3, taken from reference TRBV19 and TRBJ1-1): DGGITQSPKYLFRKEGQNVTLSCEQNLNHDAMYWYRQDPGQGLRLIYYSQIVNDFQKGDIAEGYSVSREKKESFPLTVTSAQKNPTAFYLCASSIPSGAPLNTEAFFGQGTRLTVV.

This chain joins TRBV7-8 and TRBJ2-3; tentative D call: TRBD2 (5 bases). From germline, CDR1 is SGHVS and CDR2 FQNEAQ. The V end was cut by 5 bases, the J end by 7 bases, with 13 bases between. The CDR3 runs 13 residues. CDR3 nucleotide sequence: TGTGCCAGCAGCAGGAGAGAGGGAAATACGCAGTATTTT. Its translation is CASSRREGNTQYF.

V and J are TRBV7-8 and TRBJ2-3; 10 bases align to TRBD2. The CDR3 runs to 15 residues. Looked up from germline, CDR1 is SGHVS and CDR2 is FQNEAQ. Trimming at V came to 4 bases and at J to 0 bases, leaving 1 base not matched to a gene. The CDR3 DNA reads as TGTGCCAGCAGCTATAGCGGGGGGAGCACAGATACGCAGTATTTT. It is translated as CASSYSGGSTDTQYF.

The V call is TRBV29-1, the J call TRBJ1-2; 9 nucleotides agree with TRBD1. This CDR3 contains 12 residues. In germline, CDR1 is SQVTM, CDR2 ANQGSEA. Unmatched junction bases numbered 6, after V lost 8 bases and J lost 5 bases. The CDR3 sequence is CSTWDRVYGYTF. The CDR3 bases are TGCAGCACCTGGGACAGGGTATATGGCTACACCTTC.

The gene calls are TRBV7-9 and TRBJ1-6; D unclear. CDR3 length equals 14 residues. Trimming left V 2 bases short and J 4 bases short, with 6 bases between. Germline V gives CDR1 SEHNR, CDR2 FQNEAQ (reference sequence). The CDR3 DNA follows: TGTGCCAGCAGCTTATTGCAGTATAATTCACCCCTCCACTTT. Translation: CASSLLQYNSPLHF.

The rearrangement links TRBV10-3 to TRBJ1-2, with D unresolved. CDR3 size: 12 residues. The germline gives CDR1 ENHRY, CDR2 SYGVKD. V was cut by 6 bases and J by 3 bases, with 8 bases left in between. The CDR3 nucleotides are TGTGCCATCAGGGCAGGTGACTATGGCTACACCTTC. It specifies CAIRAGDYGYTF.

J is TRBJ1-4 and V is TRBV18; D might be TRBD1 (6 bases). This CDR3 contains 16 residues. The V gene lost 6 bases and the J gene lost 1 base, with 15 bases spanning the gap. In germline, CDR1 is KGHSH, CDR2 LQKENI. The CDR3 DNA follows: TGTGCCAGCTCCCTAAGGAACAGGGAAACTAATGAAAAACTGTTTTTT. Amino acids: CASSLRNRETNEKLFF.

The chain uses TRBV29-1 and TRBJ2-7, with D maybe TRBD1 (6 bases). The CDR3 has 15 amino acids. V lost 5 bases, J lost 2 bases, and 19 bases lay in between. Germline lookup yields CDR1 SQVTM and CDR2 ANQGSEA. The CDR3 protein is CSVQMGSGGAYEQYF. The DNA of the CDR3 is TGCAGCGTTCAGATGGGTAGTGGGGGCGCCTACGAGCAGTACTTC.

The V call is TRBV10-3, the J call TRBJ2-5; 8 bases line up with TRBD2. The CDR3 runs to 14 residues. V shed 3 bases and J 2 bases; nucleotides not matched to a gene: 2. CDR1 and CDR2 (germline): ENHRY, SYGVKD. The CDR3 region is CAISDAGGQETQYF. CDR3 DNA sequence: TGTGCCATCAGTGATGCGGGGGGACAAGAGACCCAGTACTTC.

The chain is built from TRBV28 and TRBJ1-5; 11 bases match TRBD1. V gave up 2 bases and J gave up 9 bases; unmatched junction bases: 6. This CDR3 has 15 residues. CDR1 and CDR2 (germline): MDHEN, SYDVKM. In DNA, the CDR3 is TGTGCCAGCAGTTTAAGTCAGGGACAGGGGGGGCCCCAGCATTTT. Translated: CASSLSQGQGGPQHF.

V gene TRBV27 combines with J gene TRBJ2-7; TRBD1 agrees at 9 bases. This CDR3 is 15 amino acids long. V lost 5 bases and J lost 3; bases outside the gene matches: 8. Germline V CDR1 and CDR2: MNHEY, SMNVEV (reference sequence). The CDR3 sequence is CASSDTGTGIYEQYF. The DNA of the CDR3 is TGTGCCAGCAGTGATACCGGGACAGGGATCTACGAGCAGTACTTC.